The 7 T cell receptor beta chains below were found in one sample sequenced in a study of CD8 T cells in Susac syndrome. The RNA input was about 0.5 to 1 ug, and it was reverse transcribed with random hexamers. TCRdb reprocessed the immunoSEQ multiplex PCR reads via MiXCR and lists one record per CDR3 protein. The sample comprises about 300,000 distinct CDR3 sequences, about 89% of which are singletons, and around 0.2% rests with the top ten. The sample consisted of CD8+ T cells from PBMCs. The receptors here all came from a human donor with multiple sclerosis.

J is TRBJ2-7 and V is TRBV10-3; TRBD2 is a possible D gene (6 bases). CDR3 length: 14 amino acids. V was shortened by 5 bases and J by 1 base, with 12 bases between the two germline ends. CDR1 and CDR2 (germline): ENHRY, SYGVKD. The DNA for the CDR3 is TGTGCCATCAGTAGTCCGGGACTTTCCTACGAGCAGTACTTC. Its protein is CAISSPGLSYEQYF.

This sequence joins TRBV11-2 and TRBJ1-2, with unresolved D. Germline V gene data show CDR1 as SGHAT and CDR2 as FQNNGV. This CDR3 spans 12 amino acids. Trimming pared 2 bases from V and 2 bases from J, leaving 3 bases between. In DNA, the CDR3 is TGTGCCAGCAGCTTAATCAACTATGGCTACACCTTC. As protein: CASSLINYGYTF.

The table lists this clonotype with a count of one. The V call is TRBV18, the J call TRBJ1-5; D may be TRBD1 (6 bases). This CDR3 has 15 residues. The germline V gene has CDR1 KGHSH and CDR2 LQKENI. V was cut by 8 bases and J by 5 bases, with 19 bases left in between. CDR3 sequence reads: CASAKETGLYQPQHF. In DNA, the CDR3 is TGTGCCAGCGCCAAAGAGACAGGATTATATCAGCCCCAGCATTTT.

This clonotype was seen only a few times. V usage is TRBV5-4 and J usage is TRBJ1-1, with a possible D match to TRBD1 (6 bases). This CDR3 comprises 15 residues. The germline V and J ends were trimmed by 3 bases and 0 bases, with 12 bases remaining between them. CDR1 is SGHNT and CDR2 is YYREEE in the germline V gene (reference sequence). The CDR3 nucleotides read TGTGCCAGCAGCTCCTCGGGGGGGCTGAACACTGAAGCTTTCTTT. As protein: CASSSSGGLNTEAFF.

The chain uses TRBV30 and TRBJ1-5; no definite D call. The CDR3 covers 14 residues. Germline loops: CDR1 GTSNPN, CDR2 SVGIG (reference sequence). The V end was cut by 0 bases, the J end by 1 base, with 7 bases between. CDR3 bases: TGTGCCTGGAGTGTAGGGATCAGCAATCAGCCCCAGCATTTT. This codes for CAWSVGISNQPQHF.

The chain links TRBV12-3 or TRBV12-4 to TRBJ2-2; TRBD2 might be the D (5 bases). The CDR3 is made up of 18 amino acids. V was clipped by 6 bases and J by 2 bases, with 22 bases between them. The CDR3: CASSPEGFSWTNTGELFF. In DNA, the CDR3 is TGTGCCAGCAGCCCAGAGGGCTTTAGCTGGACTAACACCGGGGAGCTGTTTTTT.

This sequence joins TRBV3-1 and TRBJ2-2, with 8 bases that match TRBD2. Germline values: CDR1 LGHDT, CDR2 YNNKEL (reference sequence). This CDR3 is built from 18 residues. Germline trimming cut 3 bases from V and 1 base from J; bases unmatched to any gene: 10. The CDR3 is CASSQASLAGLNTGELFF. The CDR3 DNA is TGTGCCAGCAGCCAGGCAAGCCTAGCGGGCCTGAACACCGGGGAGCTGTTTTTT.